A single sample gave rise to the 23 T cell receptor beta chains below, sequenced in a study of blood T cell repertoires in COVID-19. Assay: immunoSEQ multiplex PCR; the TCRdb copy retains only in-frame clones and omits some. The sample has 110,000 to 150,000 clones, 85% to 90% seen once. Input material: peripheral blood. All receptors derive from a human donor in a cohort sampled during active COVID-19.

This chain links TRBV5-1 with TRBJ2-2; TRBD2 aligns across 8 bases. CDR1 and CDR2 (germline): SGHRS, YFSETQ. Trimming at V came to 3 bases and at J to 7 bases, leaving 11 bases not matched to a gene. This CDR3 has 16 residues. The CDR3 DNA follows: TGCGCCAGCAGCTCCCCTAGCGGGCGCCGGGTCGGGGAGCTGTTTTTT. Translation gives CASSSPSGRRVGELFF.

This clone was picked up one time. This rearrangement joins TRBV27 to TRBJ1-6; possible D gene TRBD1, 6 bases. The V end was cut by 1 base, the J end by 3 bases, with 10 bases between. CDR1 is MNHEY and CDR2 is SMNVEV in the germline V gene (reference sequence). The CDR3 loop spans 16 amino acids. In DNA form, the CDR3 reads TGTGCCAGCAGTTTATTTTACAGGGACTATAATTCACCCCTCCACTTT. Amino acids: CASSLFYRDYNSPLHF.

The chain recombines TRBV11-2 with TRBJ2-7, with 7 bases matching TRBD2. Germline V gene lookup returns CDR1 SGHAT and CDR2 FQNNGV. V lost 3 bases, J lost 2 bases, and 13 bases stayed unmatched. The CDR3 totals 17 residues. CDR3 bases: TGTGCCAGCAGCTTCGGCATAGGCGGGAGTTACCCCTACGAGCAGTACTTC. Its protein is CASSFGIGGSYPYEQYF.

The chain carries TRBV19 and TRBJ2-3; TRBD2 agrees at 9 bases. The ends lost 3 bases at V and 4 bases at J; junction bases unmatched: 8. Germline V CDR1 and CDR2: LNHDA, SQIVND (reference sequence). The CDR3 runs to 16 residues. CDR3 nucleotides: TGTGCCAGTAGTATGACTAGCGGCCAGGGTTCAGATACGCAGTATTTT. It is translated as CASSMTSGQGSDTQYF.

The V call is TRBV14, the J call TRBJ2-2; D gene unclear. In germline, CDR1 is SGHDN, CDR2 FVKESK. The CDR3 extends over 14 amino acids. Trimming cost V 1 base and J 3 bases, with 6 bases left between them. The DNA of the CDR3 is TGTGCCAGCAGCCAAGGGGCCCACACCGGGGAGCTGTTTTTT. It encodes CASSQGAHTGELFF.

CDR3 sequence: CASSEGSGRATGDTQYF. CDR3 sequence (DNA): TGTGCCAGCAGTGAAGGGAGCGGGAGGGCCACGGGGGATACGCAGTATTTT. The gene calls are TRBV2 and TRBJ2-3; 10 bases fit TRBD2. The J segment lost 6 bases and the V segment lost 1 base, leaving 10 bases of the junction unmatched. Looked up from germline, CDR1 is SNHLY and CDR2 is FYNNEI. The CDR3 loop spans 17 amino acids.

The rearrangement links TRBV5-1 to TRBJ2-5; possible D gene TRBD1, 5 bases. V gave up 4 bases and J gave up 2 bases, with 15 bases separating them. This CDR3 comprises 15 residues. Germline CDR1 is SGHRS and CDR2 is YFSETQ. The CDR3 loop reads CASSLSPGRQETQYF. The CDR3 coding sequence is TGCGCCAGCAGCCTGTCCCCAGGGCGGCAAGAGACCCAGTACTTC.

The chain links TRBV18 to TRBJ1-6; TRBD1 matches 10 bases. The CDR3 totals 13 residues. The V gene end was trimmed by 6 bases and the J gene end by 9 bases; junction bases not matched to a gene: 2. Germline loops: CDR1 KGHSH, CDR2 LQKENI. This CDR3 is CASSDRGLSPLHF. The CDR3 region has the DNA TGTGCCAGCTCTGACAGGGGGCTTTCACCCCTCCACTTT.

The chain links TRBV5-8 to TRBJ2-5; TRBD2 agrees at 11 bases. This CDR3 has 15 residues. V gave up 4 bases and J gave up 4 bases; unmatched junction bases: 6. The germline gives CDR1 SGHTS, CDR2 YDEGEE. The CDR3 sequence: CASSLQGLAAETQYF. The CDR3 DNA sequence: TGTGCCAGCAGCCTCCAGGGACTAGCGGCAGAGACCCAGTACTTC. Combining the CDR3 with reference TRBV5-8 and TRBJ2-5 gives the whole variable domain EAGVTQSPTHLIKTRGQQATLRCSPISGHTSVYWYQQALGLGLQFLLWYDEGEERNRGNFPPRFSGRQFPNYSSELNVNALELEDSALYLCASSLQGLAAETQYFGPGTRLLVL.

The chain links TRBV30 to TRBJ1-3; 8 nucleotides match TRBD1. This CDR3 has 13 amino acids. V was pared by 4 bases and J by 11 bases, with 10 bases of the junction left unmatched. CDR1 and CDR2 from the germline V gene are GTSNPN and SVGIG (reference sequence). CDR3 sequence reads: CAWNQRQGTAIYF. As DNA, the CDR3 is TGTGCCTGGAACCAACGACAGGGGACAGCCATATATTTT.

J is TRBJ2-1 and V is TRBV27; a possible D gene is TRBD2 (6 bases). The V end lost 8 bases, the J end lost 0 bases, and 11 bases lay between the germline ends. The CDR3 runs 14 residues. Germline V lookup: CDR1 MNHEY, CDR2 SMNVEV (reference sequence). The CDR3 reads CASGRGSSYNEQFF. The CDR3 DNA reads TGTGCCAGCGGACGGGGGAGCTCCTACAATGAGCAGTTCTTC.

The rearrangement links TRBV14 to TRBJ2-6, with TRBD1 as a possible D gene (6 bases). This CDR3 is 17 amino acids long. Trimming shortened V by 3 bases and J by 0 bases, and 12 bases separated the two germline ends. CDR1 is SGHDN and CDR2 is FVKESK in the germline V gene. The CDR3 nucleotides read TGTGCCAGCAGCCACGGGACATTCCGCTCTGGGGCCAACGTCCTGACTTTC. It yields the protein CASSHGTFRSGANVLTF.

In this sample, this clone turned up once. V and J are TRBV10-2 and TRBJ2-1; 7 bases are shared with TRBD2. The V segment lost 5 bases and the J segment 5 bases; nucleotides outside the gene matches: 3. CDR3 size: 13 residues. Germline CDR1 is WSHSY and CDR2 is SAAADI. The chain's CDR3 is CASSSSGHNEQFF. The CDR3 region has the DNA TGCGCCAGCAGTTCTAGCGGACACAATGAGCAGTTCTTC.

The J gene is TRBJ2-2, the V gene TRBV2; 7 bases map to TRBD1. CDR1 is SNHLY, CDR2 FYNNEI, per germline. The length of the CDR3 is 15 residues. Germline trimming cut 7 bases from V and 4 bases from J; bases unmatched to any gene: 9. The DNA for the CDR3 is TGTGCCAGCAACCGACAGGGTCTTGGCACCGGGGAGCTGTTTTTT. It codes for CASNRQGLGTGELFF.

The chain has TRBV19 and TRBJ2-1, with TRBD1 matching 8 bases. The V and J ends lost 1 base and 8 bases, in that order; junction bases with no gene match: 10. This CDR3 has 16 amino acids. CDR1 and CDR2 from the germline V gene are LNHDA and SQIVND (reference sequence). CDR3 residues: CASSIAAGQVADEQFF. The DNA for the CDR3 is TGTGCCAGTAGTATAGCCGCGGGACAGGTAGCGGATGAGCAGTTCTTC.

CDR3: CASSPQQGGNTEAFF. As DNA, the CDR3 is TGCGCCAGCAGCCCACAGCAGGGCGGGAACACTGAAGCTTTCTTT. V and J are TRBV5-1 and TRBJ1-1; tentatively, D is TRBD1 (5 bases). Germline V gene sequence: CDR1 SGHRS, CDR2 YFSETQ. CDR3 size: 15 residues. V shed 4 bases and J shed 1 base, with 14 bases lying between them.

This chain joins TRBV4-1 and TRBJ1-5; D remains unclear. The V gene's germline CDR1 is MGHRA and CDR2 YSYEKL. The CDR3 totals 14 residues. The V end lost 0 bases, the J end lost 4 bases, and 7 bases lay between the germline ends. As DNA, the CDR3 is TGCGCCAGCAGCCAAGACAGAGGTAATCAGCCCCAGCATTTT. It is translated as CASSQDRGNQPQHF.

The CDR3 bases are TGTGCCACCAGAAGTCTAGCGGGAGGGCCTAGCTCCTACAATGAGCAGTTCTTC. Translating gives CATRSLAGGPSSYNEQFF. V usage is TRBV15 and J usage is TRBJ2-1, with 12 bases fitting TRBD2. The V gene end was trimmed by 6 bases and the J gene end by 0 bases; junction bases not matched to a gene: 9. The CDR3 has 18 residues. Germline CDR1 reads LNHNV; CDR2 reads YYDKDF (reference sequence). The variable domain in full, with the rest retrieved from reference TRBV15 and TRBJ2-1, is DAMVIQNPRYQVTQFGKPVTLSCSQTLNHNVMYWYQQKSSQAPKLLFHYYDKDFNNEADTPDNFQSRRPNTSFCFLDIRSPGLGDTAMYLCATRSLAGGPSSYNEQFFGPGTRLTVL.

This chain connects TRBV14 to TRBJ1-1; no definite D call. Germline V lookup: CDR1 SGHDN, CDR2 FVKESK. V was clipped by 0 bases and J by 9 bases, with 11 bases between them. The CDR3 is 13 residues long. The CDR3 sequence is CASSQEVRRKAFF. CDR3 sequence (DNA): TGTGCCAGCAGCCAAGAAGTACGGAGGAAAGCTTTCTTT.

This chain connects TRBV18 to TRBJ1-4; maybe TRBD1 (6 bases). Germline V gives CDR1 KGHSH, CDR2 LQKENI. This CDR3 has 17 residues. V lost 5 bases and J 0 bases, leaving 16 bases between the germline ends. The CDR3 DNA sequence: TGTGCCAGCTCATCCGGACAGTCGATTGCAACTAATGAAAAACTGTTTTTT. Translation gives CASSSGQSIATNEKLFF. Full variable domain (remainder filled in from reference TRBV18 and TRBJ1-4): NAGVMQNPRHLVRRRGQEARLRCSPMKGHSHVYWYRQLPEEGLKFMVYLQKENIIDESGMPKERFSAEFPKEGPSILRIQQVVRGDSAAYFCASSSGQSIATNEKLFFGSGTQLSVL.

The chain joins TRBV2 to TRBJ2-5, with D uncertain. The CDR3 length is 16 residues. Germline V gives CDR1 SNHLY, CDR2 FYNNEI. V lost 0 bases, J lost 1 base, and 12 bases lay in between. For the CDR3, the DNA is TGTGCCAGCAGTGAAGCACCTTTTGGGCTCCAAGAGACCCAGTACTTC. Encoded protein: CASSEAPFGLQETQYF. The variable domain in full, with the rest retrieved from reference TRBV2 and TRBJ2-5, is EPEVTQTPSHQVTQMGQEVILRCVPISNHLYFYWYRQILGQKVEFLVSFYNNEISEKSEIFDDQFSVERPDGSNFTLKIRSTKLEDSAMYFCASSEAPFGLQETQYFGPGTRLLVL.

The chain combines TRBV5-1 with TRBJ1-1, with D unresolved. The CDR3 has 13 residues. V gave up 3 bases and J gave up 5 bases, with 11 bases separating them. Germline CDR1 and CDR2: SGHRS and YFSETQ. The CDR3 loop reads CASSSEGWTEAFF. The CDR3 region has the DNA TGCGCCAGCAGCTCAGAGGGTTGGACTGAAGCTTTCTTT.

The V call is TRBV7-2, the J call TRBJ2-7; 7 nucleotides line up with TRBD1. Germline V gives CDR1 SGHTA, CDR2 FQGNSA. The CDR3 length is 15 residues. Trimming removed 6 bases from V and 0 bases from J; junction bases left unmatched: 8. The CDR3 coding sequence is TGTGCCAGCAGTATAACGGGACAGTACTCCTACGAGCAGTACTTC. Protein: CASSITGQYSYEQYF.